Here is one T cell receptor (beta chain) with its context. A few counts support this clonotype. The antigen it recognizes is unknown. There are no base qualities to consult, and no much larger clone falls within one base. CDR1 and CDR2 are read off the germline V gene as SGHTA and FQGNSA. V trim: 4 bases; J trim: 8 bases; unmatched bases: 5. Counted from cysteine to phenylalanine, this CDR3 has 13 amino acids. Only the CDR3 portion is preserved as DNA: 39 bases, with reading frame beginning at the first base. Receptor libraries were prepared by RACE. The sample was run on a NextSeq 500. During library preparation, unique molecular identifiers were attached to individual cDNA molecules so that TCRs could be counted in a quantitative, reproducible way. Both TCR alpha and TCR beta chains were sequenced from each blood RNA sample. The study's processing was this. The median number of TCRs per sample was approximately 96,000, ranging from 23,224 to 690,600. V, J and CDR3 annotation of the TCR reads was performed with the Decombinator software suite. To make PS versus PT1 abundance plots, every sample was subsampled to the same number of TCRs (28,000). Expanded TCRs were defined as absent before sensitization and observed at least eight times at the 2-week time point. TCRdb ran its own pipeline on the public reads, namely fastp trimming at Q25 and MiXCR clone calling, and kept in-frame beta chains. When rows share a CDR3 protein, they turn into one entry using the most common DNA and genes. Here the V and J calls rest on TCRdb's processing, not on the authors' analysis. This sample holds 150,000 to 200,000 distinct CDR3 sequences; roughly 14% were observed only once. In total, the top ten clones hold approximately 1.5% of the sample.

This entry is derived from a study of human T cells and chemical hapten exposure (dated by TCRdb to about 2021). The study in broad terms: For sensitization, 2% DPC in acetone was applied to a roughly 2 cm by roughly 2 cm area of upper inner arm skin. Patients additionally received weekly therapeutic DPC doses to the scalp throughout the roughly 24-week study period. Patch testing was performed on the upper back with Finn chambers containing 0.01% DPC, and the patch tests were scored after 6 days according to International Contact Dermatitis Research Group standards. The patient cohort, mostly female, included alopecia areata with under or over 50% scalp involvement, alopecia totalis and alopecia universalis. Libraries were combined into a pool for sequencing, and differences in TCR yield between samples came mainly from small differences in library volumes within the pool. Peripheral blood TCR repertoire changes were tracked in vivo in alopecia patients during primary and secondary sensitization to the hapten diphenylcyclopropenone (DPC). Patient blood was sampled pre-sensitization (week 0) and at 2, 6 and about 24 weeks after DPC sensitization. Blood for TCR sequencing was provided by twenty-nine alopecia patients at one to four time points (pre-sensitization, 2, 6 and 24 weeks).

The time point tag for this specimen amounts to: patch test 1, 2 weeks after DPC sensitization. In the paper's terms, the treatment or condition label means: therapeutic diphenylcyclopropenone sensitization with weekly scalp DPC. At every patch-test visit, the blood draw took place before the patch test was put on. To be eligible, patients had to be aged 18 to 70, diagnosed with alopecia and judged suitable for DPC therapy, while pregnant patients were excluded. Unfractionated whole blood was collected in Tempus Blood RNA tubes, and total RNA was extracted from that blood. Here is what the overall study found, with its caveats: After repeated subsampling, changes were observed in the strength of the expansion versus patch-test correlation and in the threshold at which the correlation became significant. DPC sensitization did not change the number of TCRs with a frequency above 1 in 1000, and there was no evidence of changes in global repertoire structure. Because all patients had alopecia, a presumed autoimmune disease, the immune response of the patients might differ from that of healthy individuals. Patch test score was positively correlated with the number of PT1 expanded TCRs, with significance at thresholds 8, 16 and 32 but not at 4. Expanded TCRs formed significantly more large CDR3 similarity clusters than pre-sensitization or healthy control sets, consistent with antigen-driven responses.

The chain joins TRBV7-2 to TRBJ2-1; TRBD2 aligns with 7 central bases. The specimen comprised whole blood, sampled in connection with sensitization to the hapten diphenylcyclopropenone (DPC). The receptor comes from a woman under 40 with alopecia areata. Some clones in this sample may be carry-over from other donors' samples. The CDR3 reads CASSSAGRYEQFF. The DNA sequence follows: TGTGCCAGCAGCTCAGCGGGGAGGTATGAGCAGTTCTTC.